The 27 T cell receptor beta chains in this list originate from one sample, sequenced in a study of cytomegalovirus exposure and HLA in healthy donors. It was with 60 Vbeta and 13 Jbeta primers that the PCR ran. Repertoires were generated with immunoSEQ multiplex PCR, while TCRdb's copy carries only in-frame clones and drops some. The table records about 180,000 clones, approximately 81% of them present only once. Sequencing was performed on PBMCs. These receptors came from a woman in her thirties in good health and CMV-seronegative.

A few counts support this clone. The gene calls are TRBV4-1 and TRBJ2-7; weak D call: TRBD1 (6 bases). Germline V gene lookup returns CDR1 MGHRA and CDR2 YSYEKL. CDR3 length: 16 amino acids. V lost 0 bases and J 4 bases, leaving 16 bases between the germline ends. CDR3 in amino acids: CASSQDLTGFEYEQYF. In DNA, the CDR3 is TGCGCCAGCAGCCAAGATCTGACAGGCTTTGAATACGAGCAGTACTTC.

The chain combines TRBV4-3 with TRBJ2-4, with a possible D match to TRBD1 (6 bases). The CDR3 runs 16 residues. With 4 bases removed from V and 1 base from J, the gap between germline ends came to 14 bases. Per germline, CDR1 LGHNA and CDR2 YSLEER. The CDR3 is CASSPRVQGAKNIQYF. For the CDR3, the DNA is TGCGCCAGCAGCCCAAGGGTCCAGGGGGCCAAAAACATTCAGTACTTC.

The chain employs TRBV11-2 and TRBJ2-7; D is perhaps TRBD2 (6 bases). Germline assignment: CDR1 SGHAT and CDR2 FQNNGV. V lost 5 bases to trimming and J lost 5 bases, with 19 bases between them. This CDR3 region has 15 residues. CDR3 protein: CASSAQTSGANEQYF. CDR3 nucleotides: TGTGCCAGCAGCGCTCAGACTAGTGGGGCAAACGAGCAGTACTTC. Full variable domain (rest looked up from reference TRBV11-2 and TRBJ2-7): EAGVAQSPRYKIIEKRQSVAFWCNPISGHATLYWYQQILGQGPKLLIQFQNNGVVDDSQLPKDRFSAERLKGVDSTLKIQPAKLEDSAVYLCASSAQTSGANEQYFGPGTRLTVT.

The V and J genes are TRBV11-2 and TRBJ1-2; the D is unclear. CDR1 and CDR2 from the germline V gene are SGHAT and FQNNGV. CDR3 length: 12 residues. Trimming removed 8 bases from V and 2 bases from J, with 9 bases in between. CDR3 sequence (DNA): TGTGCCAGCGTGGGCGCGAACTATGGCTACACCTTC. Its translation: CASVGANYGYTF.

This chain uses TRBV2 with TRBJ2-7; D may be TRBD2 (7 bases). The CDR3 is 13 residues long. The V end was cut by 7 bases, the J end by 4 bases, with 14 bases between. Looked up from germline, CDR1 is SNHLY and CDR2 is FYNNEI. CDR3 residues: CASNWGRGYEQYF. As DNA, the CDR3 is TGTGCCAGCAATTGGGGGAGGGGGTACGAGCAGTACTTC.

This clone was found a few times. The V call is TRBV18, the J call TRBJ2-5, with D hard to call. The CDR3 has 15 amino acids. Germline V gene data show CDR1 as KGHSH and CDR2 as LQKENI. Between the trimmed V and J ends, which lost 3 bases and 1 base, there was a span of 12 bases. The CDR3 DNA follows: TGTGCCAGCTCACCCCCCGGAGCGAGCCAAGAGACCCAGTACTTC. This codes for CASSPPGASQETQYF.

This chain joins TRBV5-4 and TRBJ2-7; D is ambiguous. From germline, CDR1 is SGHNT and CDR2 YYREEE (reference sequence). The CDR3 covers 16 residues. V was pared by 1 base and J by 0 bases, with 14 bases between. Written as DNA, the CDR3 is TGTGCCAGCAGCTTGAGGAGAGCAAAGGACTCCTACGAGCAGTACTTC. It translates to CASSLRRAKDSYEQYF.

In nucleotides, the CDR3 is TGTGCCAGCAGCCATTTACAGGGGGCCGTGAACACCGGGGAGCTGTTTTTT. Translation gives CASSHLQGAVNTGELFF. The chain links TRBV5-5 to TRBJ2-2, with TRBD1 matching 9 bases. The CDR3 contains 17 residues. With 4 bases clipped from V and 1 base from J, the junction kept 8 bases outside the gene matches. Germline CDR1 is SGHKS and CDR2 is YYEKEE (reference sequence).

This CDR3 reads CASSQQDLSSYNEQFF. For the CDR3, the DNA is TGCGCCAGCAGCCAACAAGACTTGAGCTCCTACAATGAGCAGTTCTTC. This chain links TRBV4-3 with TRBJ2-1; D is uncertain. The germline V and J ends were trimmed by 2 bases and 0 bases, with 11 bases remaining between them. From germline, CDR1 is LGHNA and CDR2 YSLEER. The CDR3 totals 16 residues.

The chain couples TRBV15 to TRBJ1-4; D is possibly TRBD1 (6 bases). CDR1 and CDR2 from the germline V gene are LNHNV and YYDKDF (reference sequence). Trimming stripped 7 bases from V and 1 base from J, with 28 bases between. This CDR3 region has 20 residues. The chain's CDR3 is CATKTLEPGQGNVTNEKLFF. DNA for the CDR3: TGTGCCACCAAGACCTTGGAACCGGGACAAGGTAACGTAACTAATGAAAAACTGTTTTTT. The variable domain in full, with the rest retrieved from reference TRBV15 and TRBJ1-4, is DAMVIQNPRYQVTQFGKPVTLSCSQTLNHNVMYWYQQKSSQAPKLLFHYYDKDFNNEADTPDNFQSRRPNTSFCFLDIRSPGLGDTAMYLCATKTLEPGQGNVTNEKLFFGSGTQLSVL.

This clone was seen only once. The V call is TRBV19, the J call TRBJ1-5; D call uncertain. The CDR3 has 15 residues. CDR1 is LNHDA and CDR2 is SQIVND in the germline V gene (reference sequence). V lost 3 bases and J 0 bases, leaving 9 bases between the germline ends. This CDR3 is CASSIMSNSNQPQHF. The CDR3 DNA follows: TGTGCCAGTAGTATTATGAGTAATAGCAATCAGCCCCAGCATTTT.

The rearrangement links TRBV4-1 to TRBJ2-5, with 10 bases identical to TRBD2. Germline trimming cut 5 bases from V and 6 bases from J; bases unmatched to any gene: 6. CDR1 MGHRA and CDR2 YSYEKL come from the germline V gene. The CDR3 extends over 14 amino acids. The CDR3 DNA reads as TGCGCCAGCAGCTCTAGCGGGGGTTGGAAGACCCAGTACTTC. Its translation is CASSSSGGWKTQYF.

This chain joins TRBV28 and TRBJ1-2; 8 bases align to TRBD1. The J segment lost 2 bases and the V segment lost 8 bases, leaving 1 base of the junction unmatched. CDR3 length equals 12 residues. Germline-derived CDR1 and CDR2 are MDHEN and SYDVKM. CDR3 amino acids: CASRTGNYGYTF. The CDR3 DNA is TGTGCCAGCCGGACAGGGAACTATGGCTACACCTTC.

The rearrangement joins TRBV4-3 to TRBJ2-7; 7 nucleotides line up with TRBD2. The CDR3 contains 13 residues. In germline, CDR1 is LGHNA, CDR2 YSLEER. Trimming removed 1 base from V and 6 bases from J; junction bases left unmatched: 3. CDR3 amino acids: CASSQGLAFEQYF. DNA of the CDR3: TGCGCCAGCAGCCAAGGACTAGCTTTCGAGCAGTACTTC.

The genes are TRBV2 and TRBJ1-3, with 7 bases aligning to TRBD1. CDR1 is SNHLY, CDR2 FYNNEI, per germline. CDR3 size: 16 residues. The junction had 10 bases not matched to a gene; V was cut back by 4 bases and J by 4 bases. The CDR3 loop reads CASSGQGLRSGNTIYF. The CDR3 DNA reads TGTGCCAGCAGTGGACAGGGATTGCGGTCGGGAAACACCATATATTTT. The variable domain in full, with the rest retrieved from reference TRBV2 and TRBJ1-3, is EPEVTQTPSHQVTQMGQEVILRCVPISNHLYFYWYRQILGQKVEFLVSFYNNEISEKSEIFDDQFSVERPDGSNFTLKIRSTKLEDSAMYFCASSGQGLRSGNTIYFGEGSWLTVV.

The CDR3 region has the DNA TGTGCCAGCAGTCGGACAGGGGGAAACTCACCCCTCCACTTT. This sequence encodes CASSRTGGNSPLHF. The genes are TRBV5-6 and TRBJ1-6; 10 bases are shared with TRBD1. Germline V gene sequence: CDR1 SGHDT, CDR2 YYEEEE. The length of the CDR3 is 14 residues. V shed 5 bases and J 10 bases; nucleotides not matched to a gene: 6.

The chain is built from TRBV5-4 and TRBJ2-5; TRBD1 agrees at 9 bases. J was trimmed by 3 bases and V by 3 bases; bases with no gene match: 3. The V gene's germline CDR1 is SGHNT and CDR2 YYREEE (reference sequence). The CDR3 is made up of 14 amino acids. CDR3 bases: TGTGCCAGCAGCTCAGACAGGGGGGAAGAGACCCAGTACTTC. It is translated as CASSSDRGEETQYF. The full variable domain, in which reference TRBV5-4 and TRBJ2-5 provide the parts outside the CDR3, is ETGVTQSPTHLIKTRGQQVTLRCSSQSGHNTVSWYQQALGQGPQFIFQYYREEENGRGNFPPRFSGLQFPNYSSELNVNALELDDSALYLCASSSDRGEETQYFGPGTRLLVL.

The sample holds one count of this clone. V and J are TRBV7-9 and TRBJ2-7, with D possibly matching TRBD2 (7 bases). The CDR3 spans 14 residues. The V and J ends lost 3 bases and 0 bases respectively, with 9 bases between them. Germline CDR1 is SEHNR and CDR2 is FQNEAQ (reference sequence). This CDR3 is CASSFGGLSYEQYF. CDR3 sequence (DNA): TGTGCCAGCAGCTTCGGGGGGCTCTCCTACGAGCAGTACTTC.

The V and J genes are TRBV2 and TRBJ1-5; D gene unclear. Trimming took 1 base from V and 5 from J, leaving 6 bases between them. The CDR3 is 13 amino acids. Per the germline V gene, CDR1 is SNHLY and CDR2 is FYNNEI. CDR3 bases: TGTGCCAGCAGTGAAGGCGGTTATCAGCCCCAGCATTTT. Protein sequence: CASSEGGYQPQHF.

V gene TRBV19 combines with J gene TRBJ1-5, with TRBD1 matching 8 bases. CDR1 and CDR2 from the germline V gene are LNHDA and SQIVND (reference sequence). V lost 7 bases to trimming and J lost 1 base; unmatched junction nucleotides: 6. The CDR3 is 15 residues long. CDR3 residues: CASTMTGASNQPQHF. The CDR3 DNA is TGTGCCAGTACCATGACAGGGGCCAGCAATCAGCCCCAGCATTTT.

The chain joins TRBV28 to TRBJ2-7, with a possible D match to TRBD1 (5 bases). Germline lookup yields CDR1 MDHEN and CDR2 SYDVKM. The CDR3 is 12 residues long. V was cut by 6 bases and J by 7 bases, with 13 bases left in between. The DNA of the CDR3 is TGTGCCAGCAGGGGGCGCGTGGGAGAGCAGTACTTC. As protein: CASRGRVGEQYF.

The chain links TRBV30 to TRBJ1-1; D is unresolved. The germline V gene encodes CDR1 GTSNPN and CDR2 SVGIG (reference sequence). Trimming removed 4 bases from V and 6 bases from J, with 12 bases in between. The CDR3 has 12 residues. The CDR3 loop is CAWIPFLSEAFF. The CDR3 nucleotides are TGTGCCTGGATCCCGTTTCTTTCTGAAGCTTTCTTT. Variable domain in full (rest from reference TRBV30 and TRBJ1-1): SQTIHQWPATLVQPVGSPLSLECTVEGTSNPNLYWYRQAAGRGLQLLFYSVGIGQISSEVPQNLSASRPQDRQFILSSKKLLLSDSGFYLCAWIPFLSEAFFGQGTRLTVV.

This rearrangement joins TRBV4-1 to TRBJ2-5; D remains unclear. Trimming took off 0 bases at V and 6 bases at J, with 8 bases between the two ends. Germline V gene lookup returns CDR1 MGHRA and CDR2 YSYEKL. The CDR3 sequence is 13 residues long. This CDR3 is CASSQELMKTQYF. CDR3 bases: TGCGCCAGCAGCCAAGAACTAATGAAGACCCAGTACTTC.

The chain links TRBV27 to TRBJ1-5; D is perhaps TRBD1 (6 bases). Germline V gene data show CDR1 as MNHEY and CDR2 as SMNVEV (reference sequence). There are 13 residues in the CDR3. V lost 4 bases to trimming and J lost 7 bases, with 11 bases between them. CDR3 region: CASSYHTGQPQHF. CDR3 DNA: TGTGCCAGCAGTTACCATACAGGGCAGCCCCAGCATTTT.

The genes are TRBV5-8 and TRBJ1-5; D call uncertain. V dropped 0 bases and J dropped 3 bases, with 7 bases sitting between them. Germline assignment: CDR1 SGHTS and CDR2 YDEGEE. The CDR3 sequence is 14 residues long. Here the CDR3 reads CASSLEQHNQPQHF. The CDR3 DNA sequence: TGTGCCAGCAGCTTGGAACAGCACAATCAGCCCCAGCATTTT.

CDR3 in DNA: TGTGCCAGCTCACCAGCCCGGGACTACGAGCAGTACTTC. Translating it yields CASSPARDYEQYF. The chain uses TRBV18 and TRBJ2-7, with D possibly TRBD2 on 5 matching bases. With 2 bases removed from V and 3 bases from J, the gap between germline ends came to 8 bases. The CDR3 is 13 amino acids. Germline lookup yields CDR1 KGHSH and CDR2 LQKENI.

This chain links TRBV29-1 with TRBJ2-2, with a possible D match to TRBD1 (6 bases). The germline gives CDR1 SQVTM, CDR2 ANQGSEA. This CDR3 contains 14 residues. V lost 8 bases and J 4 bases, leaving 17 bases between the germline ends. The CDR3 sequence: CSTRTGSRTGELFF. As DNA, the CDR3 is TGCAGCACCCGAACAGGGAGCCGCACCGGGGAGCTGTTTTTT.